The sample holds many counts of the clone carrying this T cell receptor beta chain. Alongside a J-beta primer mix, a sample-barcoded 5' primer served in a second PCR lasting about 6 to 12 cycles. Using its own MiXCR run on the 5' RACE reads, TCRdb lists one record per CDR3 protein. The sample contains roughly 1,500,000 distinct CDR3 sequences, around 39% of which appear only once. These data come from a study of blood T cells in healthy people across ages. The CDR3 extends over 15 amino acids. Germline V lookup: CDR1 ENHRY, CDR2 SYGVKD. Trimming pared 3 bases from V and 2 bases from J, leaving 12 bases between.

This rearrangement joins TRBV10-3 to TRBJ2-3; D unresolved. The sample was blood. The TCR was taken from a woman in her late teens or twenties in good health. In DNA form, the CDR3 reads TGTGCCATCAGTGAAGTTAGCCGGAACACAGATACGCAGTATTTT. Protein sequence: CAISEVSRNTDTQYF.